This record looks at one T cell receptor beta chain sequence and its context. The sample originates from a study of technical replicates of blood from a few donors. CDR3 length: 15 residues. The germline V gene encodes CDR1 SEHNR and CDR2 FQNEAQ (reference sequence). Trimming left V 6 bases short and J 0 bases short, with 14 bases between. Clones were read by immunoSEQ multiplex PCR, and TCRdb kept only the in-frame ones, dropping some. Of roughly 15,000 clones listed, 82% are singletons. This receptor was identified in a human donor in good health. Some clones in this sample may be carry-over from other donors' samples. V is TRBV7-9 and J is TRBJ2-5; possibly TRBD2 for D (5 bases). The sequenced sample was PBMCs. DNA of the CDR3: TGTGCCAGCAGTTCCGCCCCGGGGAACCAAGAGACCCAGTACTTC. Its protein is CASSSAPGNQETQYF.